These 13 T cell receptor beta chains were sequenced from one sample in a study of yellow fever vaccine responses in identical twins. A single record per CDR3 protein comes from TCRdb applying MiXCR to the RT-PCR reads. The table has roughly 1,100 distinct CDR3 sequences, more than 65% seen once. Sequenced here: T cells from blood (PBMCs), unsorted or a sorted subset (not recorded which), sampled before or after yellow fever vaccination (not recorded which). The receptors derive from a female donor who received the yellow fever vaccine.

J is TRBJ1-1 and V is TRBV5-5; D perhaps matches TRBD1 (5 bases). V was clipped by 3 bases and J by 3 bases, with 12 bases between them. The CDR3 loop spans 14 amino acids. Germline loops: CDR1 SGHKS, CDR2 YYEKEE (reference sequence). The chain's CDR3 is CASSWGFGHTEAFF. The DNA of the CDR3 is TGTGCCAGCAGCTGGGGGTTTGGGCACACTGAAGCTTTCTTT.

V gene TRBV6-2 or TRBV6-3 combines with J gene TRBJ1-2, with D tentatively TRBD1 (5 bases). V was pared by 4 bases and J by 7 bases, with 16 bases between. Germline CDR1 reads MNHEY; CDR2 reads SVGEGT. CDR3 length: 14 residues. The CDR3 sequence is CASSSGTFFFGYTF. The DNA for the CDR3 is TGTGCCAGCAGTTCCGGGACCTTCTTTTTTGGCTACACCTTC.

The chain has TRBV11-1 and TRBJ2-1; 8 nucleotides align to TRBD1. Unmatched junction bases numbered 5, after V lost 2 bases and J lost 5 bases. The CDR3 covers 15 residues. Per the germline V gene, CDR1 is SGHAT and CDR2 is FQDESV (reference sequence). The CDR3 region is CASSLTGQGHNEQFF. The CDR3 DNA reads TGTGCCAGCAGCTTAACCGGACAGGGCCACAATGAGCAGTTCTTC. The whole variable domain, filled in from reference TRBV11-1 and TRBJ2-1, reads EAEVAQSPRYKITEKSQAVAFWCDPISGHATLYWYRQILGQGPELLVQFQDESVVDDSQLPKDRFSAERLKGVDSTLKIQPAELGDSAMYLCASSLTGQGHNEQFFGPGTRLTVL.

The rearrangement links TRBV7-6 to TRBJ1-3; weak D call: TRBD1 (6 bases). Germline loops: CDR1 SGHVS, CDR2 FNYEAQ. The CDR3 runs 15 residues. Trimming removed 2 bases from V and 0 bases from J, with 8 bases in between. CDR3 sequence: CASSLWGASGNTIYF. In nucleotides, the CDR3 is TGTGCCAGCAGCTTATGGGGGGCCTCTGGAAACACCATATATTTT.

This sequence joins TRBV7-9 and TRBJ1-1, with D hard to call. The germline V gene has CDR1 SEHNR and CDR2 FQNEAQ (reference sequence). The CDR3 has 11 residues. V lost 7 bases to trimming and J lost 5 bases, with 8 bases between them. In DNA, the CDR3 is TGTGCCAGCACCTTGGGGACTGAAGCTTTCTTT. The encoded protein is CASTLGTEAFF.

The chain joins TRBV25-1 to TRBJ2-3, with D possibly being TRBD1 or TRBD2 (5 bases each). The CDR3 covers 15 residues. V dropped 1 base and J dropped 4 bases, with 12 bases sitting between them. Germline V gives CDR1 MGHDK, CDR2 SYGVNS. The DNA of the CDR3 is TGTGCCAGCAGTGAATTCGAGGGGCGTCCAGATACGCAGTATTTT. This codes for CASSEFEGRPDTQYF.

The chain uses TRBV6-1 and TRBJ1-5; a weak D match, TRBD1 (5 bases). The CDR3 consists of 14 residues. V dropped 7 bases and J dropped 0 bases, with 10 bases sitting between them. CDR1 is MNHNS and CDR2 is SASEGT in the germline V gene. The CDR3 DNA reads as TGTGCCAGCAACCCAGGGTATAGCAATCAGCCCCAGCATTTT. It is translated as CASNPGYSNQPQHF.

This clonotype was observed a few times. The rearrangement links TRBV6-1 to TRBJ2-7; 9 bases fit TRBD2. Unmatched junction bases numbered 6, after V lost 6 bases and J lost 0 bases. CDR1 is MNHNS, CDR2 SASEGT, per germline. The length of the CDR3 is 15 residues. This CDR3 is CASSRLSGGSYEQYV. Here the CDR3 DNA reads TGTGCCAGCAGCCGACTTAGCGGGGGCTCCTACGAGCAGTACGTC.

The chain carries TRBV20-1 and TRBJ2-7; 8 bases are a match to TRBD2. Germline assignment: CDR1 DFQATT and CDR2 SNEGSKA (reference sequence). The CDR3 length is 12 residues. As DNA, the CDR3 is TGCAGCCGGGAGGGGGTGGCCTACGAGCAGTACTTC. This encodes CSREGVAYEQYF.

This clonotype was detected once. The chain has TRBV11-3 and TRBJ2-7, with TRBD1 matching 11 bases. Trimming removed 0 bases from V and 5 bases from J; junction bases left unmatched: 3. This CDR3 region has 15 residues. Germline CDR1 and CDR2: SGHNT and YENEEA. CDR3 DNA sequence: TGTGCCAGCAGCTTAGATGGGACAGGGGGTGACGAGCAGTACGTC. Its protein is CASSLDGTGGDEQYV.

This CDR3 is CASSSGPHNQPQHF. The CDR3 DNA reads TGTGCCAGCAGTTCGGGACCCCACAATCAGCCCCAGCATTTT. The genes are TRBV28 and TRBJ1-5; maybe TRBD1 (5 bases). V was cut by 4 bases and J by 3 bases, with 10 bases left in between. CDR1 is MDHEN, CDR2 SYDVKM, per germline. The CDR3 has 14 amino acids.

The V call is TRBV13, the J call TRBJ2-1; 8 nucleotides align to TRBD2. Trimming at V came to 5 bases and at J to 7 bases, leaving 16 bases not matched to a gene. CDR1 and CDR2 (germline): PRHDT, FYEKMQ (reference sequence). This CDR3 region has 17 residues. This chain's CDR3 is CASSPGVSGELRNEQFF. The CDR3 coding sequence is TGTGCCAGCAGCCCCGGGGTTAGCGGGGAACTCAGAAATGAGCAGTTCTTC. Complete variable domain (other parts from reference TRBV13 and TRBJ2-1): AAGVIQSPRHLIKEKRETATLKCYPIPRHDTVYWYQQGPGQDPQFLISFYEKMQSDKGSIPDRFSAQQFSDYHSELNMSSLELGDSALYFCASSPGVSGELRNEQFFGPGTRLTVL.

Here the CDR3 DNA reads TGTGCCAGCAGCTTTCTTCCTGGCAGCCACCGACACAATGAGCAGTTCTTC. It yields the protein CASSFLPGSHRHNEQFF. V gene TRBV11-1 combines with J gene TRBJ2-1; D is unclear. The V end lost 3 bases, the J end lost 5 bases, and 20 bases lay between the germline ends. The germline CDR1 and CDR2 sequences are SGHAT and FQDESV (reference sequence). CDR3 length: 17 residues.